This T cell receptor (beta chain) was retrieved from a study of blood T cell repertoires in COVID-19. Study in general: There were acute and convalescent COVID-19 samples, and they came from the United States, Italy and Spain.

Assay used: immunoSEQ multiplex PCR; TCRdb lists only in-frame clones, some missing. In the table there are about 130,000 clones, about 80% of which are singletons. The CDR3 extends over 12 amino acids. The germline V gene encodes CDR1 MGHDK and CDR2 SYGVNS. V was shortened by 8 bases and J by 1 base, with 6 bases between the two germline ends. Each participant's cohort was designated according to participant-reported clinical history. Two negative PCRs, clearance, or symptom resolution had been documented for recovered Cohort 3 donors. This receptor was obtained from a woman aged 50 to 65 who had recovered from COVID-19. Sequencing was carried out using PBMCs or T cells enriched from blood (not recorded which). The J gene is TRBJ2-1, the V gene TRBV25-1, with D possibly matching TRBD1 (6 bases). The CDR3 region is CASGQSYNEQFF. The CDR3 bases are TGTGCCAGCGGACAGTCCTACAATGAGCAGTTCTTC.